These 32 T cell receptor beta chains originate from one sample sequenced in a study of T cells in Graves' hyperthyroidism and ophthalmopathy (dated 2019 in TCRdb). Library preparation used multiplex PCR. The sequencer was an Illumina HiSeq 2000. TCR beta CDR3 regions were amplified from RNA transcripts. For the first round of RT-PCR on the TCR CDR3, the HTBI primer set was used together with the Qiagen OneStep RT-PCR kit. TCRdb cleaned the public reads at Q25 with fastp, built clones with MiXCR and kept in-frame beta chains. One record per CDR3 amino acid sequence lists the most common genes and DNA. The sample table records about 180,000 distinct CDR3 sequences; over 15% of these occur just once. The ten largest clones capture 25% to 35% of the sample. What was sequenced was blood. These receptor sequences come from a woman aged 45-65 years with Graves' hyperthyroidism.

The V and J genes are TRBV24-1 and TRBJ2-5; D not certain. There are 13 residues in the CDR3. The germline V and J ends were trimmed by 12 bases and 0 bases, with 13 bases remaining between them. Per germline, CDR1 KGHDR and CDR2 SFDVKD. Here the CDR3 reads CASRPTNQETQYF. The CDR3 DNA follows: TGTGCCTCCCGCCCCACCAACCAAGAGACCCAGTACTTC.

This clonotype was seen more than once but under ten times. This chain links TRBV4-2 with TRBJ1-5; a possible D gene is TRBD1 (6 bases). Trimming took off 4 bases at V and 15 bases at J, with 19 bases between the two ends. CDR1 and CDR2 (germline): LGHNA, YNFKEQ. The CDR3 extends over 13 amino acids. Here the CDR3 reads CASSRSEGGDRHF. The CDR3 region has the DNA TGTGCCAGCAGCCGAAGCGAAGGGGGAGATCGGCATTTT.

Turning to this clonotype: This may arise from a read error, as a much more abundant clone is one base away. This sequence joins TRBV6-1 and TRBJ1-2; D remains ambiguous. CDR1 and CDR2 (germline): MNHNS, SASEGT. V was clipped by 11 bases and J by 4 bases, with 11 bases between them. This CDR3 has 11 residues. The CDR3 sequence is CAVRLGYGYTF. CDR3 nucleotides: TGTGCCGTCCGGTTGGGCTATGGCTACACCTTC.

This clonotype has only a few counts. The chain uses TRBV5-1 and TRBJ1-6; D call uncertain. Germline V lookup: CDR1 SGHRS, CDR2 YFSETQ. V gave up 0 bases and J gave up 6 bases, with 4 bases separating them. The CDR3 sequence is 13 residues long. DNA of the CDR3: TGCGCCAGCAGCTTGGCAGTTAATTCACCCCTCCACTTT. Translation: CASSLAVNSPLHF.

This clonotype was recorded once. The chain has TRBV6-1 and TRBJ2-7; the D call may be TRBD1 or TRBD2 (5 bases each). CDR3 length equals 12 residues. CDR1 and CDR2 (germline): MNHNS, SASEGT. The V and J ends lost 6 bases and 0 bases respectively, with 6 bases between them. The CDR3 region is CASRGVSYEQYF. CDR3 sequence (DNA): TGTGCCAGCAGGGGGGTCTCCTACGAGCAGTACTTC.

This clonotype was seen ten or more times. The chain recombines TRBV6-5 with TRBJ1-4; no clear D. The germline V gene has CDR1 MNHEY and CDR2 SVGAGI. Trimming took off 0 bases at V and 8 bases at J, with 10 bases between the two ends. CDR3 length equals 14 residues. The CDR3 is CASSYSSLGEKLFF. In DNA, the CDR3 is TGTGCCAGCAGTTACTCGTCCTTAGGGGAAAAACTGTTTTTT.

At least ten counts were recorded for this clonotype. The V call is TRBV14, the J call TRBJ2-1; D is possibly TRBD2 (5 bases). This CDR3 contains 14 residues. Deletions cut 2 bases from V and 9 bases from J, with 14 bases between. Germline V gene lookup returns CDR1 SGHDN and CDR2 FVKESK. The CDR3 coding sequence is TGTGCCAGCAGCCAATCCTTAACTCGGGGTGAGCAGTTCTTC. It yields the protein CASSQSLTRGEQFF.

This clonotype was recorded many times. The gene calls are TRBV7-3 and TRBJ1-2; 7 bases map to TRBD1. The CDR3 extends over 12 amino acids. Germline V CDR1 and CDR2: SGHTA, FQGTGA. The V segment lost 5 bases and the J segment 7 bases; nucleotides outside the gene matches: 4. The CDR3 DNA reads TGTGCCAGCAGCCTCGACAGGGTTGGCTACACCTTC. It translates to CASSLDRVGYTF.

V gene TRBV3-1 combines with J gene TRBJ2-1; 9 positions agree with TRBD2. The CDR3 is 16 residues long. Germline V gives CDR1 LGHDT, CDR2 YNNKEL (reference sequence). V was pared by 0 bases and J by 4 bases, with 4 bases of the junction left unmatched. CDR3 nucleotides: TGTGCCAGCAGCCAAGATCTTAGCGGGGGTTACAATGAGCAGTTCTTC. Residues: CASSQDLSGGYNEQFF.

DNA of the CDR3: TGTGCCAGCAGCCAGTGGTCTGCTCAAGAGACCCAGTACTTC. The encoded protein is CASSQWSAQETQYF. The rearrangement uses TRBV11-2 and TRBJ2-5; D is uncertain. Trimming shortened V by 5 bases and J by 2 bases, and 12 bases separated the two germline ends. This CDR3 is 14 amino acids long. Germline CDR1 reads SGHAT; CDR2 reads FQNNGV.

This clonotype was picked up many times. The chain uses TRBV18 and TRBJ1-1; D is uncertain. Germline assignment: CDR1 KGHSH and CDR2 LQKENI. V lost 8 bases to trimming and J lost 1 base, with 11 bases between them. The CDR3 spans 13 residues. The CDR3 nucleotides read TGTGCCAGCACATGGACGGGGAACACTGAAGCTTTCTTT. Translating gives CASTWTGNTEAFF.

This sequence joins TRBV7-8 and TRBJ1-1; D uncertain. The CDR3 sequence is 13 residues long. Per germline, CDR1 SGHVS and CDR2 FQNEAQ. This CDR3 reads CVTIDTFSLGAFF. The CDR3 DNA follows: TGTGTCACTATCGACACTTTCTCCCTCGGAGCTTTCTTT.

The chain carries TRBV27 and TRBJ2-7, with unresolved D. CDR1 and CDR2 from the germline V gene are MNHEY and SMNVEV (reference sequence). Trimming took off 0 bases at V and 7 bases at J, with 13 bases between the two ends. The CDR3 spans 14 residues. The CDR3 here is CASSLSLGVGEQYF. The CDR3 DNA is TGTGCCAGCAGTTTATCGCTTGGCGTGGGTGAGCAGTACTTC.

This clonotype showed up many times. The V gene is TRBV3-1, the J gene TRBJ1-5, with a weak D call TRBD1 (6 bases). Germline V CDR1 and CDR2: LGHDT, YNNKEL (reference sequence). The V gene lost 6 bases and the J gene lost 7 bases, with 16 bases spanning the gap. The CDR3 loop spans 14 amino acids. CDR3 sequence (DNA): TGTGCCAGCAGTCTACAGGGTTCCTCACAGCCCCAGCATTTT. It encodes CASSLQGSSQPQHF.

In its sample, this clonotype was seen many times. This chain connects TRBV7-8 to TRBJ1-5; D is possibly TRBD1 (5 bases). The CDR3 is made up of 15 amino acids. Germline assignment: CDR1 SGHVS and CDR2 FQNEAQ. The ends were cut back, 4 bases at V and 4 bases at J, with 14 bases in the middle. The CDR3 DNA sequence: TGTGCCAGCAGCTCATTACCCGGGGGGAATCAGCCCCAGCATTTT. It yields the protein CASSSLPGGNQPQHF.

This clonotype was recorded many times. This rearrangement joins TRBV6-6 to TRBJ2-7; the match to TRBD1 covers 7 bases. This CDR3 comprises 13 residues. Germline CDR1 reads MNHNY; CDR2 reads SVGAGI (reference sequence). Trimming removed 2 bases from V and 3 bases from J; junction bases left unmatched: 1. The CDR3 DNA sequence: TGTGCCAGCAGTTACAACAGGGGCTACGAGCAGTACTTC. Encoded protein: CASSYNRGYEQYF.

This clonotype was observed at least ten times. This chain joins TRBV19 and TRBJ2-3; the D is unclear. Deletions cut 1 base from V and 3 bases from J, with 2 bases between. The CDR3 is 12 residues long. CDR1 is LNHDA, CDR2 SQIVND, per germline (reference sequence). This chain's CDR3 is CASSIGTDTQYF. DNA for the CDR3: TGTGCCAGTAGTATAGGAACAGATACGCAGTATTTT.

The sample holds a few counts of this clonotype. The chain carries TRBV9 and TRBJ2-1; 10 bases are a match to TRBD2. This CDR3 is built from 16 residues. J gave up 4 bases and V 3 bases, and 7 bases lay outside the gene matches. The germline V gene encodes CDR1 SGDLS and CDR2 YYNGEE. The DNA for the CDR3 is TGTGCCAGCAGCGGAAGCGGGGGGGCGGAGTACAATGAGCAGTTCTTC. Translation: CASSGSGGAEYNEQFF.

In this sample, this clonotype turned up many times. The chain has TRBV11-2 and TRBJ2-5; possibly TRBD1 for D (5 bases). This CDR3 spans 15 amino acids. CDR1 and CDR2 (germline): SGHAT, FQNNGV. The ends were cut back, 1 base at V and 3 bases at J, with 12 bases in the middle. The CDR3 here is CASSLVQGTKETQYF. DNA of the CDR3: TGTGCCAGCAGCTTAGTCCAGGGAACGAAAGAGACCCAGTACTTC. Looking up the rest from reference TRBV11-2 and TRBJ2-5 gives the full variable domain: EAGVAQSPRYKIIEKRQSVAFWCNPISGHATLYWYQQILGQGPKLLIQFQNNGVVDDSQLPKDRFSAERLKGVDSTLKIQPAKLEDSAVYLCASSLVQGTKETQYFGPGTRLLVL.

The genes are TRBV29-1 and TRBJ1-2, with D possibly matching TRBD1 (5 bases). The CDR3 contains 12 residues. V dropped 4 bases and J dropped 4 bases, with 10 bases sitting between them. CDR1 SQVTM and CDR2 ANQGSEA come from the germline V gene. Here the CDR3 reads CSVVDIGYGYTF. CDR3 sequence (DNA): TGCAGCGTTGTGGACATCGGCTATGGCTACACCTTC. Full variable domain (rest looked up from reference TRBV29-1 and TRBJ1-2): SAVISQKPSRDICQRGTSLTIQCQVDSQVTMMFWYRQQPGQSLTLIATANQGSEATYESGFVIDKFPISRPNLTFSTLTVSNMSPEDSSIYLCSVVDIGYGYTFGSGTRLTVV.

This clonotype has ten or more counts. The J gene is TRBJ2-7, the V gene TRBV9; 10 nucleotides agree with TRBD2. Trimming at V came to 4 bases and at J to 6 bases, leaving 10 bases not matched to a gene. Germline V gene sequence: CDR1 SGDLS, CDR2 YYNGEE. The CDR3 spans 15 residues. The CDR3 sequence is CASSPERGGLGEQYF. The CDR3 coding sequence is TGTGCCAGCAGCCCCGAGCGGGGGGGCTTGGGCGAGCAGTACTTC.

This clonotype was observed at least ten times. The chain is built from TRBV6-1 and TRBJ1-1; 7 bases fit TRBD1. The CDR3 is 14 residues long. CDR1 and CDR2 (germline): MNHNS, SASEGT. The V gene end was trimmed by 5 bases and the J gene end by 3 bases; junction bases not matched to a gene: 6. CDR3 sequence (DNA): TGTGCCAGCAGTCGACAGGGTAGTGACACTGAAGCTTTCTTT. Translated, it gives CASSRQGSDTEAFF.

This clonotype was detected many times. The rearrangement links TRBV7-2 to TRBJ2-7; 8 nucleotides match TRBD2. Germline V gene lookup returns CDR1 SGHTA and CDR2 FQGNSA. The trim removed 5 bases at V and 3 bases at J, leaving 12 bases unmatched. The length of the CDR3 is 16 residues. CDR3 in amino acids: CASSPLSLSGSYEQYF. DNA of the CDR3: TGTGCCAGCAGCCCCTTGAGTCTCAGCGGGAGCTACGAGCAGTACTTC.

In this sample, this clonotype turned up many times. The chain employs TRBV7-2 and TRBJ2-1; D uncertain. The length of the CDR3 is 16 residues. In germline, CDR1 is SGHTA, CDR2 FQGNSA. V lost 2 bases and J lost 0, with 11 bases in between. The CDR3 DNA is TGTGCCAGCAGCTTAAGTCAGGTCTCCTCCTACAATGAGCAGTTCTTC. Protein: CASSLSQVSSYNEQFF.

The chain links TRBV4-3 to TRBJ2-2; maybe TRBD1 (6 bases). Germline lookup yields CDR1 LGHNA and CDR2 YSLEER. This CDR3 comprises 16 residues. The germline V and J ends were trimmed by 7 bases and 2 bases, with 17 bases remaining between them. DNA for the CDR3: TGCGCCAGCACCCGGCTGGGGACATCCAACACCGGGGAGCTGTTTTTT. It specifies CASTRLGTSNTGELFF.

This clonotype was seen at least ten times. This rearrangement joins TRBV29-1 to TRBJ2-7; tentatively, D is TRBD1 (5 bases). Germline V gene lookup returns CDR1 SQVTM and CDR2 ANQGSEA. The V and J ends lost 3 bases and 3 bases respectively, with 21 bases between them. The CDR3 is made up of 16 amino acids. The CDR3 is CSVECPEQGIFYEQYF. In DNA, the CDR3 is TGCAGCGTTGAGTGCCCTGAGCAGGGAATCTTCTACGAGCAGTACTTC.

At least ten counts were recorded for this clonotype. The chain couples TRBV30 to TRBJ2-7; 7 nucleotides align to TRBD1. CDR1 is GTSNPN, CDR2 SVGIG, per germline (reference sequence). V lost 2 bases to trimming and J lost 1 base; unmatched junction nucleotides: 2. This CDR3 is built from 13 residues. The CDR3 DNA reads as TGTGCCTGGAGTCAGGGGGTATCCTACGAGCAGTACTTC. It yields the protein CAWSQGVSYEQYF. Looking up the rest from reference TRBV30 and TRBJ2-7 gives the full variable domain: SQTIHQWPATLVQPVGSPLSLECTVEGTSNPNLYWYRQAAGRGLQLLFYSVGIGQISSEVPQNLSASRPQDRQFILSSKKLLLSDSGFYLCAWSQGVSYEQYFGPGTRLTVT.

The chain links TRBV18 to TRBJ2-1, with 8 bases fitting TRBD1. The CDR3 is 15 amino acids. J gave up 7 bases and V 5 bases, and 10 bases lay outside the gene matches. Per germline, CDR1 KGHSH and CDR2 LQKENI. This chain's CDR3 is CASSARQGNGNEQFF. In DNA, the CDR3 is TGTGCCAGCTCAGCTAGACAGGGGAATGGAAATGAGCAGTTCTTC.

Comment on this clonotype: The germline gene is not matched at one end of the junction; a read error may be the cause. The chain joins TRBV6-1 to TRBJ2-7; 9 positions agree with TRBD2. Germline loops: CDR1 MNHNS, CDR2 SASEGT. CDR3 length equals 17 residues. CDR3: CASCEQVLAGGSYEQYF. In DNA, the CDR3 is TGTGCCAGCTGTGAACAGGTACTAGCGGGCGGATCCTACGAGCAGTACTTC.

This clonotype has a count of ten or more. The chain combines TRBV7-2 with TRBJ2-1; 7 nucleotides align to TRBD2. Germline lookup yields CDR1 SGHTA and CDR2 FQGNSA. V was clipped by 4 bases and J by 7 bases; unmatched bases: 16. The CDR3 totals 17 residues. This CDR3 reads CASSSAIAGSRRNEQFF. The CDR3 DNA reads TGTGCCAGCAGCTCCGCCATAGCGGGCTCCCGAAGGAATGAGCAGTTCTTC.

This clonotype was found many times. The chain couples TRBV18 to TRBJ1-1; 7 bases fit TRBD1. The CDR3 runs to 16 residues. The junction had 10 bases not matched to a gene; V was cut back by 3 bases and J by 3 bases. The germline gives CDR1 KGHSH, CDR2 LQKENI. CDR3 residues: CASSPYSADRDTEAFF. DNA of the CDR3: TGTGCCAGCTCACCGTATAGTGCTGACAGGGACACTGAAGCTTTCTTT. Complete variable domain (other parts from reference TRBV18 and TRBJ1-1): NAGVMQNPRHLVRRRGQEARLRCSPMKGHSHVYWYRQLPEEGLKFMVYLQKENIIDESGMPKERFSAEFPKEGPSILRIQQVVRGDSAAYFCASSPYSADRDTEAFFGQGTRLTVV.

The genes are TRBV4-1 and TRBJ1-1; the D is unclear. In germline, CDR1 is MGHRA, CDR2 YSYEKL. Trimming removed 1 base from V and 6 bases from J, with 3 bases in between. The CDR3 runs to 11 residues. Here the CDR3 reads CASSQGPEAFF. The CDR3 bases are TGCGCCAGCAGCCAAGGCCCTGAAGCTTTCTTT.